The clone carrying this T cell receptor beta chain was seen only a few times. Its antigen is unidentified. Investigators prepared the TCR beta libraries by applying iRepertoire HTBI primers and Arm-PCR of CDR3 regions. TCRdb re-called the multiplex PCR reads through MiXCR, storing one row per CDR3 protein. The table includes roughly 400,000 distinct CDR3 sequences, about 21% detected once. This specimen belongs to a study of regulatory T cells in long-lasting Graves disease. About the study: Positivity for TSH receptor antibodies plus over 5 years of antithyroid drugs meant persistent Graves' disease.

This CDR3 region has 13 residues. V was cut by 6 bases and J by 3 bases, with 9 bases left in between. Looked up from germline, CDR1 is LNHDA and CDR2 is SQIVND (reference sequence). Study-wide results and limits: Having few samples may have compromised the accuracy. Samples came from peripheral blood alone, without thyroid tissue. Lower TCR diversity characterized persistent Graves' patients relative to newly diagnosed patients.

The time point here: persistent/refractory GD, antithyroid drugs over 5 years with positive TRAb. Extracted PBMC RNA gave rise to the TCR library. Source: peripheral blood mononuclear cells (PBMCs), taken when the disease was refractory, from a patient treated with antithyroid drugs. The sequence was collected from a female donor with Graves disease. This rearrangement joins TRBV19 to TRBJ1-5; D may be TRBD1 (5 bases). CDR3: CASSGGNNQPQHF. The CDR3 region has the DNA TGTGCCAGTAGCGGGGGGAACAATCAGCCCCAGCATTTT.